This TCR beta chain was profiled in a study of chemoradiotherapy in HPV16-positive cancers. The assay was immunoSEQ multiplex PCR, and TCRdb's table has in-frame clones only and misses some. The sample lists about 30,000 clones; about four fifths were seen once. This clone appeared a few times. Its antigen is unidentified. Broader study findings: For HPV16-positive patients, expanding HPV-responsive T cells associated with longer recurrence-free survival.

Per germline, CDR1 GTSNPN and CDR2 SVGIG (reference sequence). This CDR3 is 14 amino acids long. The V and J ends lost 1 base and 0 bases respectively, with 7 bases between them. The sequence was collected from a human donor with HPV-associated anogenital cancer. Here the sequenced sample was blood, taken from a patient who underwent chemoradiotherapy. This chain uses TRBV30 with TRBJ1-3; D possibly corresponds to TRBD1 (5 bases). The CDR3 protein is CAWSGGASGNTIYF. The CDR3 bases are TGTGCCTGGAGTGGTGGGGCCTCTGGAAACACCATATATTTT.